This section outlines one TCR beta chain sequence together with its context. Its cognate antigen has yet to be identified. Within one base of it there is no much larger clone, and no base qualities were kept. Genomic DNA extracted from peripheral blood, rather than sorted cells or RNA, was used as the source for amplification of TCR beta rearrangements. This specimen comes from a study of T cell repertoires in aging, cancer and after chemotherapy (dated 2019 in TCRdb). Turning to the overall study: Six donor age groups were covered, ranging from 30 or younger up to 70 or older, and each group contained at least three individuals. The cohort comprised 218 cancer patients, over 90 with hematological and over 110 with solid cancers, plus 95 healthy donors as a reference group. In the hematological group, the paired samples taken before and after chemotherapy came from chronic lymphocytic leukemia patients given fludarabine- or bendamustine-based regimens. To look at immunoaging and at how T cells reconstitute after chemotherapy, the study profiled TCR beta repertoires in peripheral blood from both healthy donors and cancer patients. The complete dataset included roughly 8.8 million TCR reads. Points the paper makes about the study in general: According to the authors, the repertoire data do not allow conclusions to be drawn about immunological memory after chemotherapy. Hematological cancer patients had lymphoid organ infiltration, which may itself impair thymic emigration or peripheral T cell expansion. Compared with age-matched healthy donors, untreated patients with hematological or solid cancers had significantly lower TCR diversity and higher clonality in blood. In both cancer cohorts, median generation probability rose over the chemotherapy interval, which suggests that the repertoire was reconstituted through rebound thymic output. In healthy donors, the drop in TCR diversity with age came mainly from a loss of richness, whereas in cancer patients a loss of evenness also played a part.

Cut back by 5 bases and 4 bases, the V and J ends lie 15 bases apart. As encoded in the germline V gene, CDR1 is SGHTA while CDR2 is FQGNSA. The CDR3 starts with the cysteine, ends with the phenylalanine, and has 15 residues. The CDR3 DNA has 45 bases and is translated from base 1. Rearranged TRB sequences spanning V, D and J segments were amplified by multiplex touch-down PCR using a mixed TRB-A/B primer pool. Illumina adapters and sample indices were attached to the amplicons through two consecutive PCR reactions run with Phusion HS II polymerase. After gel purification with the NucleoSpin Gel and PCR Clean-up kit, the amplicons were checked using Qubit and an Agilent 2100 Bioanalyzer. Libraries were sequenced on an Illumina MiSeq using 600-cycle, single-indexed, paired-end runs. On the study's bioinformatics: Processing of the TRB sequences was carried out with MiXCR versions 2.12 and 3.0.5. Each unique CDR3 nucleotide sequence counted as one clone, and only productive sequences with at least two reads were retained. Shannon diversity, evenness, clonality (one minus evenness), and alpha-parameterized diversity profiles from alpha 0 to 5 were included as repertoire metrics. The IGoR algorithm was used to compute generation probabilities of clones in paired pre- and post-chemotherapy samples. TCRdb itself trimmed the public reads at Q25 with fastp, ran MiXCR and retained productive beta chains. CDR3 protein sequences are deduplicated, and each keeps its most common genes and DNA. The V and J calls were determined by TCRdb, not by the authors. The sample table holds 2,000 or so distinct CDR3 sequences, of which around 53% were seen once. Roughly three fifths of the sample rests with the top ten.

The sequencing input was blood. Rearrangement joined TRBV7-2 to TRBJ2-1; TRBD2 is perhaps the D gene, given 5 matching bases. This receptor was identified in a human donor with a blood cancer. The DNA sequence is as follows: TGTGCCAGCAGCAACCGTCCCGAGGGTTACAATGAGCAGTTCTTC. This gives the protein CASSNRPEGYNEQFF.